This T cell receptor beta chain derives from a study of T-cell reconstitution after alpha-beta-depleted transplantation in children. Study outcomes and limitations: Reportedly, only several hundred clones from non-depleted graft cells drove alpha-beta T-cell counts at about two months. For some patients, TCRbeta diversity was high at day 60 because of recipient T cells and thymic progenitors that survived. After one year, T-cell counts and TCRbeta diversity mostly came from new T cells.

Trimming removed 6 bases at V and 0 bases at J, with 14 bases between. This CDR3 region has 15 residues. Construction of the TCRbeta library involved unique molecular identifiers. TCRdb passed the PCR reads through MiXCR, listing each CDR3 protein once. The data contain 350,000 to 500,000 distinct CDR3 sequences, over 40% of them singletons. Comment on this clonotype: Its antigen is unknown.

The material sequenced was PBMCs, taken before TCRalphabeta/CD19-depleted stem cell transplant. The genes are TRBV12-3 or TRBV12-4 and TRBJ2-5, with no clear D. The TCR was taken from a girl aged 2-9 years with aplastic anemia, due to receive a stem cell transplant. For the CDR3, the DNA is TGTGCCAGCAGCTCTATTCAGTATGACCAAGAGACCCAGTACTTC. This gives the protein CASSSIQYDQETQYF.